In this sample, the clone carrying this T cell receptor beta chain turned up a few times. A single record per CDR3 protein comes from TCRdb applying MiXCR to the RT-PCR reads. The sample carries about 680,000 distinct CDR3 sequences, 14% recorded once. CDR3 length: 14 amino acids. Germline V gene sequence: CDR1 SGHTA, CDR2 FQGNSA. J lost 6 bases, V lost 5 bases, and 9 bases had no gene match. This chain connects TRBV7-2 to TRBJ1-1, with TRBD1 matching over 7 bases. This sequence originates from a female donor in good health, serving as a healthy control. Source material: memory CD4+ T cells from blood. The CDR3 nucleotides read TGTGCCAGCAGCATACGACAGGGAGGCCCTGAAGCTTTCTTT. It yields the protein CASSIRQGGPEAFF.